This T cell receptor beta chain was identified during a study of molecular identifiers for immune sequencing clone quantification. Study-wide results and limits: Underestimation of highly expanded clone sizes could arise where identical TCR molecules share a barcode.

Germline V gene lookup returns CDR1 SGHVS and CDR2 FNYEAQ. Between the trimmed V and J ends, which lost 6 bases and 3 bases, there was a span of 14 bases. The CDR3 spans 14 residues. A word on this clonotype: Its antigen is unknown. A much larger clone sits a single nucleotide away, making a read error possible.

Naive CD8 libraries used about 20,000 to 1,000,000 sorted cells and 10%, 30% or 50% RNA. Based on a CD8+CD4-CCR7+CD45RA+ profile, naive CD8 T cells were sorted. Previously described methods and listed TCR primers were employed for the bulk TCR libraries. MiXCR was run by TCRdb on the PCR reads, yielding one entry per CDR3 protein. The table has about half a million distinct CDR3 sequences, under 30% seen once; the top ten hold just over 0.75%. The sequenced sample consisted of naive CD8+ T cells from blood, with Jurkat cell RNA spiked in. Subset in this sample: FACS-sorted CD8+CD4-CCR7+CD45RA+ naive T cells. This receptor was obtained from a human donor in good health. Some libraries in this study had Jurkat cell RNA spiked in. The V and J genes are TRBV7-6 and TRBJ1-1, with a weak D call TRBD1 (5 bases). Here the CDR3 reads CASRPARAYTEAFF. DNA for the CDR3: TGTGCCAGCAGACCCGCCAGGGCTTACACTGAAGCTTTCTTT.